The 5 T cell receptor beta chains reported below all come from one sample, sequenced in a study of shared clonotypes between healthy human individuals. Profiling relied on immunoSEQ multiplex PCR, and the TCRdb table lists in-frame clones only, not all of them. In the table there are hundreds of thousands of clones, almost 97% of which are singletons. Sequences were obtained from naive CD4+ T cells sorted from blood. The subset was: CD45RA+ positively selected. These receptors were collected from a woman aged 25 to 45 in good health.

The V gene is TRBV18, the J gene TRBJ2-5; 8 bases align to TRBD2. Per the germline V gene, CDR1 is KGHSH and CDR2 is LQKENI. The V gene end was trimmed by 3 bases and the J gene end by 5 bases; junction bases not matched to a gene: 14. The CDR3 sequence is 17 residues long. The CDR3 sequence: CASSPRGGSGSGETQYF. Written as DNA, the CDR3 is TGTGCCAGCTCACCTCGCGGCGGGAGCGGGAGTGGGGAGACCCAGTACTTC.

The genes are TRBV4-2 and TRBJ1-1; D gene uncertain. CDR1 is LGHNA and CDR2 is YNFKEQ in the germline V gene. The CDR3 is 13 amino acids. The V end was cut by 3 bases, the J end by 11 bases, with 16 bases between. In nucleotides, the CDR3 is TGTGCCAGCAGCCATTTATCTAGTGGTGACGCTTTCTTT. This translates into CASSHLSSGDAFF.

This clone has only a few counts. The chain is built from TRBV15 and TRBJ1-5; D possibly corresponds to TRBD1 (6 bases). CDR1 and CDR2 (germline): LNHNV, YYDKDF (reference sequence). The CDR3 runs to 17 residues. The germline V and J ends were trimmed by 0 bases and 0 bases, with 12 bases remaining between them. The CDR3 bases are TGTGCCACCAGCAGAGACGCGGGACACCTTAGCAATCAGCCCCAGCATTTT. Translated: CATSRDAGHLSNQPQHF.

V and J are TRBV11-2 and TRBJ1-2, with D hard to call. CDR1 and CDR2 from the germline V gene are SGHAT and FQNNGV. This CDR3 has 14 amino acids. Trimming shortened V by 4 bases and J by 5 bases, and 14 bases separated the two germline ends. The CDR3 reads CASSSRMGLYGYTF. CDR3 sequence (DNA): TGTGCCAGCAGCTCCCGGATGGGTTTGTATGGCTACACCTTC. The whole variable domain, filled in from reference TRBV11-2 and TRBJ1-2, reads EAGVAQSPRYKIIEKRQSVAFWCNPISGHATLYWYQQILGQGPKLLIQFQNNGVVDDSQLPKDRFSAERLKGVDSTLKIQPAKLEDSAVYLCASSSRMGLYGYTFGSGTRLTVV.

This chain joins TRBV6-6 and TRBJ1-2, with D unresolved. The CDR3 extends over 13 amino acids. Trimming took off 7 bases at V and 4 bases at J, with 13 bases between the two ends. CDR1 and CDR2 (germline): MNHNY, SVGAGI (reference sequence). The CDR3 loop is CASTPNAGYGYTF. CDR3 coding DNA: TGTGCCAGCACCCCCAACGCCGGCTATGGCTACACCTTC.